Listed below are T cell receptor beta chains from one sample, sequenced in a study of control samples from healthy donors and cancer patients. Assay: immunoSEQ multiplex PCR; the TCRdb copy retains only in-frame clones and omits some. The sample records around 230,000 clones, around 94% being singletons. Material: blood. These receptors all stem from a man over 45 in good health. Both conserved end residues are trimmed from each CDR3. Size tells how often a clone was seen (once, few, many) or the class of an expanded clone, and some rows leave it out.

V,size,J,CDR3
TRBV5-1,-,TRBJ2-7,ASSPSPGQVNEQY
TRBV28,-,TRBJ1-5,ASSSYIGGIRNQPQH
TRBV27,-,TRBJ2-1,ASSFISGTELRF
TRBV5-1,-,TRBJ2-7,ASSLTSGAEYEQY
TRBV2,-,TRBJ1-5,ASTPNTGVGQPQH
TRBV9,-,TRBJ1-1,ASSPRRNTEAF
TRBV2,-,TRBJ1-3,ASSDGMENTIY
TRBV4-3,-,TRBJ1-4,ASSPQGQGDEKLF
TRBV9,-,TRBJ2-6,ASSDTGELKGANVLT
TRBV20-1,-,TRBJ1-2,SGSRRDRLT
TRBV5-5,-,TRBJ1-6,ASTINHQGSPLH
TRBV19,-,TRBJ2-2,ASSTSPGQGSGELF
TRBV9,-,TRBJ1-5,ASSVGEGPYSNQPQH
TRBV19,-,TRBJ2-7,ASSIGPETGYEQY
TRBV24-1,-,TRBJ2-2,ATSDPAPNTGELF
TRBV29-1,-,TRBJ2-1,SVEDLKEGSYNEQF
TRBV11-2,once,TRBJ1-1,ASSPGRVGTEAF
TRBV19,-,TRBJ1-3,ASKRGFGNTIY
TRBV10-2,-,TRBJ1-3,ASSGGDTIY
TRBV19,-,TRBJ2-1,ASSIQGLYNEQF
TRBV10-2,once,TRBJ1-6,ASRKSGTENSPLH
TRBV7-3,-,TRBJ2-5,ASSLRWGETQY
TRBV2,-,TRBJ2-1,ASSPQTSAAYNEQF
TRBV24-1,once,TRBJ2-2,ATSVSGGAPGELF
TRBV7-9,-,TRBJ2-5,ASSFGSLETQY
TRBV30,-,TRBJ2-5,AWSSPPRPETQY
TRBV4-1,-,TRBJ2-7,ASSRQQGSYEQY
TRBV7-3,few,TRBJ1-5,ASSPDGGNQPQH
TRBV7-9,-,TRBJ1-1,ASSTPSGLASRAF
TRBV5-1,-,TRBJ1-2,ASSSGGVANYGYT
TRBV18,-,TRBJ2-3,ASSPTGGATDTQY
TRBV27,-,TRBJ1-1,ASSSSNTEAF
TRBV7-3,-,TRBJ2-1,ASSLRLAGYNEQF
TRBV3-1/TRBV3-2,-,TRBJ1-2,ASSVTDATDGYT
TRBV27,once,TRBJ1-1,ASSLLGTGGRFDTEAF
TRBV6-5,once,TRBJ2-2,ASSYSRATGELF
TRBV18,-,TRBJ2-5,ASSPMGAGGQETQY
TRBV6-4,-,TRBJ1-2,ASSFGQGANYGYT
TRBV4-1,-,TRBJ1-4,ASSQGDREHEKLF
TRBV7-2,-,TRBJ2-7,ASSLAWDSTYEQY
TRBV7-9,-,TRBJ2-7,ASSLRSRGYEQY
TRBV18,-,TRBJ1-2,ASSAGTIGGNYGYT
TRBV27,once,TRBJ1-5,ASSLKGGLRQPQH
TRBV15,once,TRBJ2-1,ATINLGGSYNEQF
TRBV7-9,-,TRBJ2-2,ASSLGLANTGELF
TRBV28,-,TRBJ1-1,ASRTGVLGLGTEAF
TRBV5-1,-,TRBJ2-2,ASSLATDTGELF
TRBV6-5,-,TRBJ1-1,ASSYSGRTEAF
TRBV3-1/TRBV3-2,-,TRBJ1-3,ASSQAGTNTIY
TRBV7-2,-,TRBJ1-5,ASSFSSNTGNQPQH
TRBV5-4,-,TRBJ1-2,ASSLKAGDDGYT
TRBV20-1,once,TRBJ2-3,SASGDRGGDTQY
TRBV18,-,TRBJ2-5,ASSPGAGQETQY
TRBV11-2,-,TRBJ1-5,ASSLAAWENQPQH
TRBV6-2/TRBV6-3,-,TRBJ1-3,ASSYVGLPGNTIY